This T cell receptor (beta chain) was identified in a study of beta chain features in type 1 diabetes. Since all of the isolated RNA was reverse transcribed, expressed TCRB transcripts were what got sequenced. This table comes from immunoSEQ multiplex PCR, and its TCRdb copy is limited to in-frame clones, with some not included. This table has almost 250,000 clones, 13% to 15% appearing once. Germline CDR1 is SGDLS and CDR2 is YYNGEE. The CDR3 extends over 14 amino acids. The trim removed 6 bases at V and 4 bases at J, leaving 7 bases unmatched. Specimen: naive CD4+ T cells from blood. V is TRBV9 and J is TRBJ1-3; TRBD1 matches at 7 bases. This receptor was identified in a woman aged 40 to 50 in good health. The DNA of the CDR3 is TGTGCCAGCACCTCGACAGGGTCCGGAAACACCATATATTTT. Protein product: CASTSTGSGNTIYF.